One sample yielded the 11 T cell receptor beta chains listed below, sequenced in a study of long-term antiretroviral therapy in people with HIV. immunoSEQ v3.0 was run at survey level. Clones were read by immunoSEQ multiplex PCR, and TCRdb kept only the in-frame ones, dropping some. The sample lists roughly 13,000 clones; around 77% were seen once. The sample in question was unsorted PBMCs, obtained 1.3 years after starting antiretroviral therapy. These receptors all come from a woman between 18 and 29 years old with HIV.

The chain combines TRBV11-3 with TRBJ2-5, with 10 bases identical to TRBD1. This CDR3 region has 16 residues. After removal of 5 bases from V and 5 bases from J, the junction contained 11 bases not matched to a gene. CDR1 SGHNT and CDR2 YENEEA come from the germline V gene. The CDR3: CASSRIQTGGQETQYF. CDR3 coding DNA: TGTGCCAGCAGCCGCATCCAGACAGGGGGCCAGGAGACCCAGTACTTC.

The V and J genes are TRBV5-3 and TRBJ2-7; possibly TRBD2 for D (5 bases). TRBV5-3 is treated as an ORF (open reading frame) with a function not yet certain. V lost 4 bases to trimming and J lost 3 bases, with 14 bases between them. The CDR3 totals 14 residues. In DNA, the CDR3 is TGTGCCAGAAGCGGACTGACTCCTATCTACGAGCAGTACTTC. Protein product: CARSGLTPIYEQYF.

The chain's CDR3 is CAISPRGAPTDTQYF. CDR3 coding DNA: TGTGCCATCAGCCCTCGGGGGGCCCCCACAGATACGCAGTATTTT. The J gene is TRBJ2-3, the V gene TRBV10-3, with a possible D match to TRBD2 (7 bases). This CDR3 has 15 residues. Germline lookup yields CDR1 ENHRY and CDR2 SYGVKD. The germline V and J ends were trimmed by 6 bases and 2 bases, with 15 bases remaining between them.

This clone is termed medium-sized. The chain links TRBV5-1 to TRBJ1-2; D not resolved. The CDR3 runs 14 residues. Germline V gene data show CDR1 as SGHRS and CDR2 as YFSETQ. V lost 2 bases and J lost 0, with 8 bases in between. CDR3 DNA sequence: TGCGCCAGCAGCTTACCAGGAGCTAACTATGGCTACACCTTC. This gives the protein CASSLPGANYGYTF.

This chain links TRBV18 with TRBJ1-1, with D possibly being TRBD1 (6 bases). Trimming pared 3 bases from V and 4 bases from J, leaving 15 bases between. CDR1 and CDR2 (germline): KGHSH, LQKENI. The CDR3 length is 15 residues. The CDR3 protein is CASSPRQDFFTEAFF. The CDR3 DNA is TGTGCCAGCTCACCGAGACAGGATTTTTTCACTGAAGCTTTCTTT. Full variable domain (missing parts from reference TRBV18 and TRBJ1-1): NAGVMQNPRHLVRRRGQEARLRCSPMKGHSHVYWYRQLPEEGLKFMVYLQKENIIDESGMPKERFSAEFPKEGPSILRIQQVVRGDSAAYFCASSPRQDFFTEAFFGQGTRLTVV.

The V and J genes are TRBV29-1 and TRBJ1-2; tentative D call: TRBD1 (6 bases). There are 14 residues in the CDR3. The germline gives CDR1 SQVTM, CDR2 ANQGSEA. Trimming took 7 bases from V and 2 from J, leaving 17 bases between them. The chain's CDR3 is CSAEVGQSNYGYTF. The CDR3 DNA reads TGCAGCGCCGAAGTGGGACAATCGAACTATGGCTACACCTTC.

V and J are TRBV27 and TRBJ1-4; D is unclear. This CDR3 has 19 residues. Germline V gene data show CDR1 as MNHEY and CDR2 as SMNVEV (reference sequence). V shed 5 bases and J shed 8 bases, with 30 bases lying between them. The CDR3 coding sequence is TGTGCCAGCAGTCCCTTGGGCGGACGTAGGTTTTTGGGCGGAGAAAAACTGTTTTTT. Amino acid sequence: CASSPLGGRRFLGGEKLFF.

This clone was seen only a few times. The J gene is TRBJ1-5, the V gene TRBV6-5, with D maybe TRBD1 (5 bases). Trimming removed 0 bases at V and 5 bases at J, with 8 bases between. The CDR3 length is 14 residues. Germline CDR1 is MNHEY and CDR2 is SVGAGI. The CDR3 bases are TGTGCCAGCAGTTACTCGGGGGAATATCAGCCCCAGCATTTT. Protein product: CASSYSGEYQPQHF.

This chain's CDR3 is CAILSGGAGELFF. The DNA for the CDR3 is TGTGCCATTCTTAGCGGAGGGGCCGGGGAGCTGTTTTTT. The rearrangement links TRBV10-3 to TRBJ2-2; TRBD2 might be the D (6 bases). Germline lookup yields CDR1 ENHRY and CDR2 SYGVKD. The CDR3 is made up of 13 amino acids. The germline V and J ends were trimmed by 9 bases and 6 bases, with 14 bases remaining between them.

For this clone: Other DNA sequences from this sample encode an identical CDR3 as well. The chain links TRBV5-1 to TRBJ1-1, with D perhaps TRBD1 (6 bases). Trimming pared 4 bases from V and 1 base from J, leaving 14 bases between. CDR1 is SGHRS and CDR2 is YFSETQ in the germline V gene. CDR3 size: 15 residues. The DNA for the CDR3 is TGCGCCAGCAGCACCTTGACAGGACCGAACACTGAAGCTTTCTTT. Translated: CASSTLTGPNTEAFF.

The genes are TRBV11-2 and TRBJ2-7, with 8 bases that match TRBD1. The V gene end was trimmed by 4 bases and the J gene end by 1 base; junction bases not matched to a gene: 3. The length of the CDR3 is 14 residues. Germline lookup yields CDR1 SGHAT and CDR2 FQNNGV. In DNA, the CDR3 is TGTGCCAGCAGCTACGGGACAGGTTCCTACGAGCAGTACTTC. It is translated as CASSYGTGSYEQYF.